This is a list of T cell receptor beta chains from one sample in a study of siplizumab effects on memory and regulatory T cells. Profiled with immunoSEQ multiplex PCR; TCRdb holds only in-frame clones, not every one. The data hold about 63,000 clones, with roughly 80% observed a single time. Source material: memory CD4+ T cells sorted from blood. The receptors come from a human donor in good health. Each CDR3 is given with its conserved first and last residue. A D gene is named only where the DNA matches it firmly. For some rows the clone size is stated as once, few or many, or as a class when expanded; others skip it.

clone size	D gene	J gene	V gene	CDR3 DNA	CDR3 protein
.	.	TRBJ1-2	TRBV7-9	TGTGCCAGCAGCTCATCAATTCGGGCCCAAACTAACTATGGCTACACCTTC	CASSSSIRAQTNYGYTF
.	.	TRBJ2-7	TRBV18	TGTGCCAGCTCTCCTGTATCCAGCTCCTACGAGCAGTACTTC	CASSPVSSSYEQYF
few	TRBD1	TRBJ1-3	TRBV30	TGTGCCAGCGAGGACAGGAGCTCTGGAAACACCATATATTTT	CASEDRSSGNTIYF
.	.	TRBJ2-2	TRBV11-2	TGTGCCAGCAGCTCCGGGAGTAAGGCCGGGGAGCTGTTTTTT	CASSSGSKAGELFF
.	.	TRBJ2-7	TRBV5-6	TGTGCCAGCAGCCTTGGAAACTACGAGCAGTACTTC	CASSLGNYEQYF
.	.	TRBJ1-5	TRBV7-9	TGTGCCAGCAGCTCATTCGGGGGCGCTCAGCCCCAGCATTTT	CASSSFGGAQPQHF
.	TRBD1	TRBJ2-5	TRBV7-9	TGTGCCAGCAGCCCGGGACAGGGGATGGGAGAGACCCAGTACTTC	CASSPGQGMGETQYF
.	.	TRBJ2-7	TRBV19	TGTGCCAGTATCAAGTCTCAGGGGCTGCCCTACGAGCAGTACTTC	CASIKSQGLPYEQYF
.	.	TRBJ1-1	TRBV19	TGTGCCAGTAGTTCAGGAATGGTCACTGAAGCTTTCTTT	CASSSGMVTEAFF
.	TRBD1	TRBJ2-3	TRBV5-1	TGCGCCAGCAGCCCGACAGGGGGTGTGACAGATACGCAGTATTTT	CASSPTGGVTDTQYF
once	.	TRBJ1-2	TRBV7-6	TGTGCCAGCACCATTACGGGACGCGAGTATGGCTACACCTTC	CASTITGREYGYTF
.	.	TRBJ2-7	TRBV19	TGTGCCAGTAGTGGGTGGGGGGCCGAGCAGTACTTC	CASSGWGAEQYF